Listed here are 18 T cell receptor beta chains from one sample, sequenced in a study of response to subunit inactivated influenza vaccine. TCRdb re-called the RT-PCR reads with MiXCR, one entry per CDR3 protein. The sample has 750,000 to 850,000 distinct CDR3 sequences; roughly 18% are singletons. The specimen was PBMCs from blood, collected roughly 5 days after vaccination. All receptors come from a man aged 45-60 years who received an inactivated influenza vaccine.

This clonotype was detected only a few times. The J gene is TRBJ2-5, the V gene TRBV7-9, with a possible D match to TRBD2 (5 bases). The V gene's germline CDR1 is SEHNR and CDR2 FQNEAQ (reference sequence). Trimming stripped 4 bases from V and 4 bases from J, with 13 bases between. CDR3 length: 14 residues. CDR3 sequence (DNA): TGTGCCAGCAGCTCCACCGGGGTCGGAGAGACCCAGTACTTC. It specifies CASSSTGVGETQYF.

The V and J genes are TRBV15 and TRBJ2-1; TRBD2 matches 8 bases. This CDR3 is 14 amino acids long. CDR1 is LNHNV, CDR2 YYDKDF, per germline (reference sequence). J gave up 6 bases and V 6 bases, and 7 bases lay outside the gene matches. CDR3 protein: CATSSGSGINEQFF. The CDR3 DNA reads TGTGCCACCAGTAGCGGTAGCGGGATCAATGAGCAGTTCTTC.

This clonotype has more than one count but fewer than ten. J is TRBJ2-1 and V is TRBV6-1, with unresolved D. The V end lost 1 base, the J end lost 6 bases, and 4 bases lay between the germline ends. This CDR3 comprises 12 residues. CDR1 MNHNS and CDR2 SASEGT come from the germline V gene. The CDR3 nucleotides are TGTGCCAGCAGTGAAGGGTTCAATGAGCAGTTCTTC. Its translation is CASSEGFNEQFF.

The rearrangement joins TRBV5-1 to TRBJ2-3; D is unclear. V was clipped by 4 bases and J by 1 base, with 13 bases between them. There are 15 residues in the CDR3. CDR1 is SGHRS, CDR2 YFSETQ, per germline. The CDR3 DNA sequence: TGCGCCAGCAGCCCTAGGACGGGCCGCACAGATACGCAGTATTTT. It yields the protein CASSPRTGRTDTQYF.

This clonotype was picked up many times. This chain connects TRBV29-1 to TRBJ2-3; unclear D gene. The length of the CDR3 is 12 residues. The ends were cut back, 4 bases at V and 4 bases at J, with 9 bases in the middle. The germline V gene encodes CDR1 SQVTM and CDR2 ANQGSEA. CDR3 nucleotides: TGCAGCGTTGGGGCCCCGCCAGATACGCAGTATTTT. The encoded protein is CSVGAPPDTQYF.

In this sample, this clonotype turned up many times. The chain links TRBV9 to TRBJ2-2, with D maybe TRBD2 (7 bases). CDR1 SGDLS and CDR2 YYNGEE come from the germline V gene. Trimming took 1 base from V and 4 from J, leaving 14 bases between them. The length of the CDR3 is 16 residues. In DNA form, the CDR3 reads TGTGCCAGCAGCGTAAGGGGGGGGCGTATCACCGGGGAGCTGTTTTTT. Its translation is CASSVRGGRITGELFF.

Many counts were recorded for this clonotype. The gene calls are TRBV5-6 and TRBJ2-2; no firm D call. This CDR3 is 14 amino acids long. V was clipped by 1 base and J by 1 base, with 5 bases between them. The V gene's germline CDR1 is SGHDT and CDR2 YYEEEE. The CDR3 nucleotides read TGTGCCAGCAGCTTGAACAGGAACACCGGGGAGCTGTTTTTT. Amino acid sequence: CASSLNRNTGELFF.

The chain recombines TRBV20-1 with TRBJ2-1; TRBD2 might be the D (5 bases). The V end lost 4 bases, the J end lost 10 bases, and 20 bases lay between the germline ends. The CDR3 totals 14 residues. Germline V gene lookup returns CDR1 DFQATT and CDR2 SNEGSKA (reference sequence). The CDR3 DNA reads as TGCAGTGCTATCCCCCCCACCCCCGGCGGGGAGCAGTTCTTC. It yields the protein CSAIPPTPGGEQFF.

The sample holds many counts of this clonotype. This chain connects TRBV20-1 to TRBJ1-4; D gene uncertain. Germline CDR1 reads DFQATT; CDR2 reads SNEGSKA (reference sequence). The CDR3 sequence is 13 residues long. Trimming removed 6 bases at V and 5 bases at J, with 13 bases between. The CDR3 reads CSAQRTENEKLFF. The DNA of the CDR3 is TGCAGTGCACAAAGGACTGAGAATGAAAAACTGTTTTTT.

The chain combines TRBV3-1 with TRBJ2-1; 7 bases are shared with TRBD2. Germline lookup yields CDR1 LGHDT and CDR2 YNNKEL (reference sequence). J lost 7 bases, V lost 4 bases, and 16 bases had no gene match. This CDR3 has 17 amino acids. CDR3 bases: TGTGCCAGCAGCCCCACTTTGGGCGGGAGACCCCAGAATGAGCAGTTCTTC. Protein product: CASSPTLGGRPQNEQFF.

In nucleotides, the CDR3 is TGCGCCAGCAGGGTATCGGACACCGGGGAGCTGTTTTTT. Its protein product is CASRVSDTGELFF. The rearrangement joins TRBV5-1 to TRBJ2-2, with no clear D. This CDR3 region has 13 residues. The ends were cut back, 5 bases at V and 3 bases at J, with 8 bases in the middle. Germline V CDR1 and CDR2: SGHRS, YFSETQ.

The chain combines TRBV7-2 with TRBJ2-5; D call uncertain. In germline, CDR1 is SGHTA, CDR2 FQGNSA. There are 13 residues in the CDR3. The ends were cut back, 0 bases at V and 5 bases at J, with 7 bases in the middle. CDR3 in amino acids: CASSLARSETQYF. Here the CDR3 DNA reads TGTGCCAGCAGCTTAGCTCGCTCGGAGACCCAGTACTTC.

This clonotype was counted a few times. The chain has TRBV10-3 and TRBJ2-3; 15 bases are a match to TRBD2. CDR3 length equals 17 residues. The germline V gene has CDR1 ENHRY and CDR2 SYGVKD. The V and J ends lost 6 bases and 3 bases, in that order; junction bases with no gene match: 7. DNA of the CDR3: TGTGCCATCAGCGAAAGAGGACTAGCGGGAGGGACAGATACGCAGTATTTT. It codes for CAISERGLAGGTDTQYF.

The J gene is TRBJ2-7, the V gene TRBV6-1, with D unclear. The ends were cut back, 4 bases at V and 4 bases at J, with 11 bases in the middle. CDR3 length: 13 amino acids. From germline, CDR1 is MNHNS and CDR2 SASEGT. DNA for the CDR3: TGTGCCAGCAGTGTAAATGTCCTGTACGAGCAGTACTTC. It yields the protein CASSVNVLYEQYF.

The chain employs TRBV7-2 and TRBJ2-1; the D gene is possibly TRBD1 (6 bases). Trimming removed 6 bases from V and 3 bases from J, with 15 bases in between. CDR3 size: 15 residues. Germline CDR1 reads SGHTA; CDR2 reads FQGNSA. The chain's CDR3 is CASSADRMNYNEQFF. In DNA form, the CDR3 reads TGTGCCAGCAGTGCGGACAGAATGAACTACAATGAGCAGTTCTTC.

This clonotype was detected only a few times. This chain uses TRBV20-1 with TRBJ2-5; no firm D call. The ends were cut back, 3 bases at V and 5 bases at J, with 7 bases in the middle. CDR1 DFQATT and CDR2 SNEGSKA come from the germline V gene (reference sequence). This CDR3 is 11 amino acids long. The CDR3 nucleotides read TGCAGTGCTAGTTTGGCGGAGACCCAGTACTTC. It codes for CSASLAETQYF.

The chain is built from TRBV20-1 and TRBJ2-1; 9 nucleotides agree with TRBD2. CDR3 length: 15 amino acids. Germline CDR1 DFQATT, CDR2 SNEGSKA (reference sequence). The V and J ends lost 0 bases and 8 bases, in that order; junction bases with no gene match: 8. As DNA, the CDR3 is TGCAGTGCTAGAGATTGGTTAGCGGGAGTGGATGAGCAGTTCTTC. Amino acids: CSARDWLAGVDEQFF.

This clonotype was detected only a few times. This chain links TRBV20-1 with TRBJ1-5; unclear D gene. The CDR3 has 12 residues. V was clipped by 5 bases and J by 2 bases, with 7 bases between them. The germline V gene encodes CDR1 DFQATT and CDR2 SNEGSKA (reference sequence). The CDR3 nucleotides are TGCAGTGCTCTTGGTGGCAATCAGCCCCAGCATTTT. Translating it yields CSALGGNQPQHF.